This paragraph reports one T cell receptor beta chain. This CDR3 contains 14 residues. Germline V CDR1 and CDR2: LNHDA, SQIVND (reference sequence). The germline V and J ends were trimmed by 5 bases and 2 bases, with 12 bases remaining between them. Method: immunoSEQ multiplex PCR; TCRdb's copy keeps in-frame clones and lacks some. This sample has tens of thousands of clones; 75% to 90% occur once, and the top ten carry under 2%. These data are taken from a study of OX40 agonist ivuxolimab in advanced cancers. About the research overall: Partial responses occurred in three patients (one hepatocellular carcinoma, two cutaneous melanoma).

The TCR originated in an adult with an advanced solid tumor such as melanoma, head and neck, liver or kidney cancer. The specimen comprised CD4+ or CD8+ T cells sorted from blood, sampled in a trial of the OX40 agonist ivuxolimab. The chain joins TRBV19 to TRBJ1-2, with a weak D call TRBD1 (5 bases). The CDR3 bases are TGTGCCAGTAGTCGCCGACAGCCGAACTATGGCTACACCTTC. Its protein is CASSRRQPNYGYTF.